Below, 6 T cell receptor beta chains from the same sample are listed, as sequenced in a study of blood T cell repertoires in COVID-19 (dated by TCRdb to 2020 to 2021). Libraries were made using the immunoSEQ multiplex PCR assay. TCRdb retrieved this table from immuneACCESS and kept in-frame rearrangements only. Not all clones are present; in checked studies, unresolved V genes account for under half, and no reason is known for the remainder. Counted in this sample were 130,000 or so clones; approximately 84% of them appeared once. The ten largest make up 12% of the sample. Sequenced sample: peripheral blood. The receptors here all came from a woman aged 60 to 75 with acute or convalescent COVID-19.

J is TRBJ2-7 and V is TRBV15, with D tentatively TRBD1 (6 bases). Germline CDR1 LNHNV, CDR2 YYDKDF (reference sequence). V lost 0 bases to trimming and J lost 4 bases, with 13 bases between them. This CDR3 has 15 amino acids. For the CDR3, the DNA is TGTGCCACCAGCAGAGATCGGGACACTATATACGAGCAGTACGTC. Translating it yields CATSRDRDTIYEQYV.

This clone showed up just once. The chain is built from TRBV10-3 and TRBJ1-1, with 7 positions matching TRBD1. The CDR3 loop spans 14 amino acids. Trimming took 6 bases from V and 5 from J; bases not matched to a gene: 9. Germline loops: CDR1 ENHRY, CDR2 SYGVKD. The DNA of the CDR3 is TGTGCCATCAGCTCGACAGGGAAAGGAACTGAAGCTTTCTTT. Translated: CAISSTGKGTEAFF.

This clone was recorded only once. The chain joins TRBV6-5 to TRBJ2-1; D is ambiguous. This CDR3 contains 14 residues. Trimming removed 11 bases at V and 10 bases at J, with 24 bases between. Per the germline V gene, CDR1 is MNHEY and CDR2 is SVGAGI. The CDR3 DNA reads TGTGCCTCAAGGCCCTTAGAGACGTTTAGCGAGCAGTTCTTC. This codes for CASRPLETFSEQFF.

V is TRBV9 and J is TRBJ1-1; TRBD1 matches 8 bases. Germline CDR1 SGDLS, CDR2 YYNGEE. After removal of 3 bases from V and 5 bases from J, the junction contained 12 bases not matched to a gene. The CDR3 totals 16 residues. CDR3 DNA sequence: TGTGCCAGCAGCGGGGACCCCGGGACAGGAAGGACTGAAGCTTTCTTT. The encoded protein is CASSGDPGTGRTEAFF.

The chain couples TRBV5-4 to TRBJ2-7, with D perhaps matching TRBD1 (6 bases). The CDR3 consists of 13 residues. Per germline, CDR1 SGHNT and CDR2 YYREEE (reference sequence). The V and J ends lost 4 bases and 4 bases respectively, with 12 bases between them. The CDR3 DNA reads TGTGCCAGCAGCCTACAGGGAAGGTACGAGCAGTACTTC. It yields the protein CASSLQGRYEQYF.

This chain uses TRBV7-9 with TRBJ1-2; D might be TRBD1 (5 bases). V was pared by 2 bases and J by 8 bases, with 9 bases between. Germline-derived CDR1 and CDR2 are SEHNR and FQNEAQ (reference sequence). The CDR3 contains 12 residues. CDR3 region: CASSLTGVGYTF. DNA for the CDR3: TGTGCCAGCAGCTTAACGGGGGTCGGCTACACCTTC.